The rows below give T cell receptor beta chains drawn from one sample of a study of cytomegalovirus exposure and HLA in healthy donors. Data came from immunoSEQ multiplex PCR; TCRdb stores just in-frame clones and leaves some out. The sample lists some 140,000 clones; approximately 74% were seen once. Sequenced sample: PBMCs. The receptors were sampled from a man between 18 and 29 years old in good health and CMV-seronegative. CDR3s include the opening cysteine and the closing phenylalanine or tryptophan. The D gene is left open where the match is weak.

V gene: TRBV2; D gene: TRBD1; J gene: TRBJ2-4; CDR3 protein: CASRGGTGGNSQYF
V gene: TRBV9; D gene: TRBD1; J gene: TRBJ2-2; CDR3 protein: CASSGGQSNTGELFF
V gene: TRBV14; D gene: .; J gene: TRBJ1-5; CDR3 protein: CASSQDSTVNQPQHF
V gene: TRBV13; D gene: .; J gene: TRBJ1-1; CDR3 protein: CASSLGTDYTEAFF
V gene: TRBV27; D gene: TRBD1; J gene: TRBJ1-1; CDR3 protein: CASSPSGQDENTEAFF
V gene: TRBV29-1; D gene: TRBD1; J gene: TRBJ2-1; CDR3 protein: CSVGGWGQGRHEQFF
V gene: TRBV30; D gene: .; J gene: TRBJ2-5; CDR3 protein: CAWSVQGETQYF
V gene: TRBV18; D gene: .; J gene: TRBJ1-6; CDR3 protein: CASSPTRDSPLHF
V gene: TRBV6-1; D gene: .; J gene: TRBJ1-2; CDR3 protein: CASSEAPRGYYGYTF
V gene: TRBV7-2; D gene: .; J gene: TRBJ1-1; CDR3 protein: CASSSSQRSAEAFF
V gene: TRBV6-1; D gene: .; J gene: TRBJ2-1; CDR3 protein: CASSEATPLYQQFF
V gene: TRBV11-2; D gene: TRBD2; J gene: TRBJ2-3; CDR3 protein: CASSFPTGLATF
V gene: TRBV19; D gene: .; J gene: TRBJ2-3; CDR3 protein: CASSSMGAERDTQYF
V gene: TRBV7-7; D gene: .; J gene: TRBJ2-2; CDR3 protein: CAFPGEGGTGELFF
V gene: TRBV7-9; D gene: TRBD1; J gene: TRBJ1-5; CDR3 protein: CASSSGQGNPQHF
V gene: TRBV7-9; D gene: TRBD2; J gene: TRBJ2-6; CDR3 protein: CASKSPGGTEFSGANGLTF
V gene: TRBV27; D gene: .; J gene: TRBJ2-1; CDR3 protein: CASSLSSGVETYNEQFF
V gene: TRBV6-4; D gene: .; J gene: TRBJ1-4; CDR3 protein: CYTGGTNEKLFF
V gene: TRBV4-1; D gene: .; J gene: TRBJ1-1; CDR3 protein: CASSQDRGTTWDTEAFF
V gene: TRBV19; D gene: .; J gene: TRBJ2-5; CDR3 protein: CASSINRAGGEETQYF
V gene: TRBV27; D gene: .; J gene: TRBJ2-3; CDR3 protein: CASSTRDWASTDTQYF
V gene: TRBV7-9; D gene: .; J gene: TRBJ2-1; CDR3 protein: CASSRTLDKFFEINEQFF
V gene: TRBV19; D gene: TRBD1; J gene: TRBJ2-1; CDR3 protein: CASSHRGAYNEQFF
V gene: TRBV4-2; D gene: .; J gene: TRBJ2-3; CDR3 protein: CASSQERGTASTDTQYF
V gene: TRBV10-3; D gene: TRBD2; J gene: TRBJ2-3; CDR3 protein: CAISETSSGEGTDTQYF
V gene: TRBV11-2; D gene: TRBD1; J gene: TRBJ2-3; CDR3 protein: CASSEGQPLSDTQYF
V gene: TRBV6-5; D gene: .; J gene: TRBJ1-3; CDR3 protein: CASSYTSGNTIYF
V gene: TRBV10-3; D gene: .; J gene: TRBJ2-1; CDR3 protein: CAISEREAAYNEQFF
V gene: TRBV7-9; D gene: .; J gene: TRBJ1-2; CDR3 protein: CASSAGTGQPYYGYTF
V gene: TRBV5-8; D gene: .; J gene: TRBJ1-2; CDR3 protein: CASSFPFYVRANYGYTF
V gene: TRBV28; D gene: .; J gene: TRBJ2-5; CDR3 protein: CASSFGTTETQYF
V gene: TRBV6-6; D gene: .; J gene: TRBJ2-2; CDR3 protein: CASSYPRTVGTGELFF
V gene: TRBV11-2; D gene: TRBD1; J gene: TRBJ1-1; CDR3 protein: CASSTGQGLTEAFF
V gene: TRBV19; D gene: .; J gene: TRBJ1-1; CDR3 protein: CASMGGSEAFF
V gene: TRBV2; D gene: .; J gene: TRBJ1-1; CDR3 protein: CASRGPRGNTEAFF
V gene: TRBV19; D gene: .; J gene: TRBJ1-1; CDR3 protein: CASSIPSQTEAFF
V gene: TRBV7-8; D gene: TRBD1; J gene: TRBJ1-1; CDR3 protein: CASSLVGQGVNTEAFF
V gene: TRBV19; D gene: TRBD1; J gene: TRBJ2-1; CDR3 protein: CATGQGNYNEQFF
V gene: TRBV13; D gene: .; J gene: TRBJ2-7; CDR3 protein: CASSQGGAGEQYF
V gene: TRBV10-3; D gene: TRBD2; J gene: TRBJ2-3; CDR3 protein: CAISVAGGSSTDTQYF
V gene: TRBV2; D gene: .; J gene: TRBJ1-2; CDR3 protein: CASSALSLQGSYGYTF
V gene: TRBV13; D gene: TRBD1; J gene: TRBJ2-1; CDR3 protein: CASSSDRAAEQFF
V gene: TRBV6-5; D gene: .; J gene: .; CDR3 protein: CASSYSGISSYEQYF
V gene: TRBV9; D gene: .; J gene: TRBJ2-3; CDR3 protein: CASSPGGITDTQYF
V gene: TRBV4-3; D gene: TRBD1; J gene: TRBJ1-2; CDR3 protein: CASSQKPGQGGDGYTF
V gene: TRBV27; D gene: .; J gene: TRBJ2-6; CDR3 protein: CASSFFPSGPGANVLTF
V gene: TRBV27; D gene: TRBD2; J gene: TRBJ2-3; CDR3 protein: CASSQRERDTQYF
V gene: TRBV6-5; D gene: TRBD1; J gene: TRBJ1-4; CDR3 protein: CASSPTGVRSEKLFF
V gene: TRBV18; D gene: .; J gene: TRBJ2-3; CDR3 protein: CASSPWAGAYTDTQYF
V gene: TRBV11-2; D gene: TRBD1; J gene: TRBJ1-6; CDR3 protein: CASSLTIDRGYSPLHF
V gene: TRBV5-8; D gene: .; J gene: TRBJ1-1; CDR3 protein: CASSLLPQITEAFF
V gene: TRBV28; D gene: .; J gene: TRBJ1-2; CDR3 protein: CASSIPGDGGNGYTF
V gene: TRBV7-2; D gene: .; J gene: TRBJ1-2; CDR3 protein: CASSLPGPSYGYTF
V gene: TRBV7-6; D gene: TRBD1; J gene: TRBJ1-1; CDR3 protein: CASSLDRGAEAFF
V gene: TRBV6-6; D gene: .; J gene: TRBJ2-1; CDR3 protein: CASSYSVSYNEQFF
V gene: TRBV19; D gene: .; J gene: TRBJ2-2; CDR3 protein: CASSIAGAGTGELFF
V gene: TRBV7-9; D gene: TRBD1; J gene: TRBJ1-2; CDR3 protein: CASSSGQGAYGYTF
V gene: TRBV10-3; D gene: TRBD2; J gene: TRBJ2-3; CDR3 protein: CAISVASGSTDTQYF